The 21 T cell receptor beta chains in this list originate from one sample, sequenced in a study of T cells in Graves' hyperthyroidism and ophthalmopathy. Authors of the study amplified TCR beta CDR3 regions from RNA transcripts. The HTBI set primed first-round TCR CDR3 RT-PCR. From the multiplex PCR reads, TCRdb called clonotypes with MiXCR, one entry per CDR3 protein. Of about 290,000 distinct CDR3 sequences listed, approximately 14% are singletons. Sequenced sample: blood. These receptors all stem from a woman between 40 and 50 years old with Graves' hyperthyroidism.

This clonotype was detected many times. The chain joins TRBV7-2 to TRBJ2-5, with 10 nucleotides matching TRBD2. V trimming: 1 base; J trimming: 14 bases; junction bases outside the gene matches: 7. The CDR3 is 13 residues long. Germline V gene lookup returns CDR1 SGHTA and CDR2 FQGNSA. This chain's CDR3 is CASSLVGTSETYF. The CDR3 coding sequence is TGTGCCAGCAGCTTAGTTGGGACTAGCGAGACCTACTTC.

On this clonotype: With a much larger clone just one base away, this may be a read error. The chain combines TRBV7-2 with TRBJ2-7; D possibly corresponds to TRBD2 (6 bases). Germline lookup yields CDR1 SGHTA and CDR2 FQGNSA. The V and J ends lost 6 bases and 3 bases respectively, with 15 bases between them. The CDR3 spans 14 residues. CDR3 DNA: TGTGCCAGCAGGATGGACGGGAGCCACTACGAGCAGTACTTC. Translation gives CASRMDGSHYEQYF.

This clonotype has at least ten counts. The chain links TRBV14 to TRBJ2-5, with D uncertain. The V end was cut by 1 base, the J end by 0 bases, with 9 bases between. This CDR3 has 15 amino acids. Germline CDR1 is SGHDN and CDR2 is FVKESK. The DNA of the CDR3 is TGTGCCAGCAGCCAAGCCAACAGATACCAAGAGACCCAGTACTTC. It yields the protein CASSQANRYQETQYF.

The V gene is TRBV19, the J gene TRBJ2-3; the match to TRBD2 covers 12 bases. V trimming: 5 bases; J trimming: 7 bases; junction bases outside the gene matches: 13. This CDR3 comprises 17 residues. The germline V gene encodes CDR1 LNHDA and CDR2 SQIVND (reference sequence). CDR3 coding DNA: TGTGCCAGTAGTTCTGGAGGACTAGCGGGATTAAGGAATACGCAGTATTTT. Amino acid sequence: CASSSGGLAGLRNTQYF.

CDR3 in amino acids: CASSVDPNSEGQTEAFF. CDR3 nucleotide sequence: TGTGCCAGCAGCGTAGATCCCAATTCCGAGGGGCAAACTGAAGCTTTCTTT. The V and J genes are TRBV9 and TRBJ1-1; TRBD1 is a possible D gene (5 bases). The CDR3 sequence is 17 residues long. The germline CDR1 and CDR2 sequences are SGDLS and YYNGEE. V was trimmed by 0 bases and J by 5 bases, leaving 20 bases between them.

This clonotype was counted ten times or more. The rearrangement uses TRBV24-1 and TRBJ1-5; D is unresolved. Germline V gene sequence: CDR1 KGHDR, CDR2 SFDVKD. The CDR3 is made up of 14 amino acids. V lost 3 bases and J lost 0, with 5 bases in between. CDR3 in amino acids: CATSDDYSNQPQHF. DNA for the CDR3: TGTGCCACCAGTGATGATTATAGCAATCAGCCCCAGCATTTT.

The chain couples TRBV7-2 to TRBJ2-1, with 12 bases matching TRBD2. The CDR3 spans 15 residues. The V gene end was trimmed by 3 bases and the J gene end by 8 bases; junction bases not matched to a gene: 5. The germline V gene encodes CDR1 SGHTA and CDR2 FQGNSA. This chain's CDR3 is CASSLGLAGWDEQFF. The CDR3 nucleotides read TGTGCCAGCAGCTTGGGACTAGCGGGTTGGGATGAGCAGTTCTTC.

This clonotype has only a few counts. The gene calls are TRBV24-1 and TRBJ2-3, with D perhaps assigned TRBD1 or TRBD2 (5 bases each). Germline assignment: CDR1 KGHDR and CDR2 SFDVKD. Trimming took 1 base from V and 5 from J, leaving 6 bases between them. The CDR3 extends over 13 amino acids. The CDR3 region is CATSDFGGDTQYF. In nucleotides, the CDR3 is TGTGCCACCAGTGATTTTGGGGGAGATACGCAGTATTTT.

This clonotype was found many times. The J gene is TRBJ2-1, the V gene TRBV3-1, with 7 bases matching TRBD2. The junction had 6 bases not matched to a gene; V was cut back by 7 bases and J by 3 bases. Germline V CDR1 and CDR2: LGHDT, YNNKEL (reference sequence). This CDR3 comprises 14 residues. The DNA for the CDR3 is TGTGCCAGCAAACTCGGGGGGAGCTACAATGAGCAGTTCTTC. Protein product: CASKLGGSYNEQFF.

This clonotype was seen repeatedly, ten times or more. The chain joins TRBV28 to TRBJ2-3; 10 positions agree with TRBD2. Looked up from germline, CDR1 is MDHEN and CDR2 is SYDVKM. The CDR3 sequence is 15 residues long. V lost 5 bases and J lost 2; bases outside the gene matches: 4. CDR3 region: CASSLAGVVTDTQYF. DNA for the CDR3: TGTGCCAGCAGTCTAGCGGGAGTGGTCACAGATACGCAGTATTTT.

This clonotype has a count of ten or more. The chain links TRBV3-1 to TRBJ2-1; 11 bases map to TRBD2. Germline V CDR1 and CDR2: LGHDT, YNNKEL (reference sequence). V shed 4 bases and J 4 bases; nucleotides not matched to a gene: 9. This CDR3 spans 17 amino acids. As DNA, the CDR3 is TGTGCCAGCAGCCCGAGACTAGCGGGGTCGATTTACAATGAGCAGTTCTTC. Translation: CASSPRLAGSIYNEQFF.

This clonotype showed up many times. In DNA form, the CDR3 reads TGCAGTGCTAGAAGGCTAGCGGCAACCAAGCAGTACTTC. It translates to CSARRLAATKQYF. The chain uses TRBV20-1 and TRBJ2-7, with TRBD2 matching over 7 bases. Germline V CDR1 and CDR2: DFQATT, SNEGSKA (reference sequence). The CDR3 spans 13 residues. Trimming at V came to 2 bases and at J to 8 bases, leaving 9 bases not matched to a gene.

This clonotype was observed at least ten times. V gene TRBV27 combines with J gene TRBJ2-1; D call uncertain. CDR1 and CDR2 (germline): MNHEY, SMNVEV (reference sequence). V dropped 2 bases and J dropped 5 bases, with 7 bases sitting between them. This CDR3 has 13 amino acids. Here the CDR3 DNA reads TGTGCCAGCAGTTTAGTTATCAACAATGAGCAGTTCTTC. Its protein is CASSLVINNEQFF.

This clonotype was counted many times. The V gene is TRBV11-2, the J gene TRBJ2-1, with 8 bases aligning to TRBD2. CDR1 is SGHAT and CDR2 is FQNNGV in the germline V gene. Trimming removed 5 bases from V and 10 bases from J; junction bases left unmatched: 7. The CDR3 spans 13 residues. CDR3 sequence (DNA): TGTGCCAGCAGCCCCGGACTAGCTACCGAGCAGTTCTTC. This translates into CASSPGLATEQFF.

This clonotype appeared many times. V and J are TRBV11-3 and TRBJ2-2, with a possible D match to TRBD2 (8 bases). Per germline, CDR1 SGHNT and CDR2 YENEEA. The CDR3 contains 18 residues. Deletions cut 4 bases from V and 4 bases from J, with 22 bases between. CDR3 protein: CASSSRGGTATSTGELFF. The CDR3, as DNA: TGTGCCAGCAGCTCCCGGGGGGGGACAGCCACGAGCACCGGGGAGCTGTTTTTT.

In this sample, this clonotype turned up many times. The chain recombines TRBV20-1 with TRBJ2-3; TRBD2 aligns across 10 bases. Losses at the gene ends were 4 bases for V and 3 bases for J; bases not matched to a gene: 1. This CDR3 is built from 13 residues. Per germline, CDR1 DFQATT and CDR2 SNEGSKA (reference sequence). This CDR3 is CSATSGRTDTQYF. For the CDR3, the DNA is TGCAGTGCTACTAGCGGGAGAACAGATACGCAGTATTTT.

The CDR3 DNA sequence: TGTGCCGGCACTGGTGGGCTCAAAGAGACCCAGTACTTC. It translates to CAGTGGLKETQYF. The chain couples TRBV2 to TRBJ2-5; no firm D call. The germline V and J ends were trimmed by 11 bases and 3 bases, with 16 bases remaining between them. Germline V CDR1 and CDR2: SNHLY, FYNNEI. This CDR3 region has 13 residues.

This clonotype showed up many times. The rearrangement joins TRBV7-8 to TRBJ2-3, with no clear D. Germline V gene sequence: CDR1 SGHVS, CDR2 FQNEAQ. This CDR3 region has 15 residues. With 1 base removed from V and 0 bases from J, the gap between germline ends came to 8 bases. In DNA form, the CDR3 reads TGTGCCAGCAGCTTAGGGGGAACTAGCACAGATACGCAGTATTTT. Amino acids: CASSLGGTSTDTQYF.

This clonotype was observed at least ten times. The chain uses TRBV5-1 and TRBJ2-3; TRBD1 matches 8 bases. Trimming cost V 4 bases and J 5 bases; bases outside gene matches: 9. Germline V gene data show CDR1 as SGHRS and CDR2 as YFSETQ. CDR3 length equals 15 residues. Here the CDR3 reads CASSPLGQGQDTQYF. CDR3 DNA: TGCGCCAGCAGCCCCCTTGGACAGGGACAAGATACGCAGTATTTT.

The gene calls are TRBV29-1 and TRBJ2-2; D ambiguous. The length of the CDR3 is 11 residues. V shed 7 bases and J shed 4 bases, with 7 bases lying between them. CDR1 SQVTM and CDR2 ANQGSEA come from the germline V gene. CDR3 in DNA: TGCAGCGCCGAAGGCACCGGGGAGCTGTTTTTT. This translates into CSAEGTGELFF.

In this sample, this clonotype turned up many times. This chain joins TRBV20-1 and TRBJ2-1, with 7 bases lining up with TRBD1. Trimming took 5 bases from V and 4 from J; bases not matched to a gene: 5. The CDR3 is 13 residues long. Per the germline V gene, CDR1 is DFQATT and CDR2 is SNEGSKA (reference sequence). Here the CDR3 reads CSAGGQLYNEQFF. In nucleotides, the CDR3 is TGCAGTGCTGGGGGACAGCTTTACAATGAGCAGTTCTTC.